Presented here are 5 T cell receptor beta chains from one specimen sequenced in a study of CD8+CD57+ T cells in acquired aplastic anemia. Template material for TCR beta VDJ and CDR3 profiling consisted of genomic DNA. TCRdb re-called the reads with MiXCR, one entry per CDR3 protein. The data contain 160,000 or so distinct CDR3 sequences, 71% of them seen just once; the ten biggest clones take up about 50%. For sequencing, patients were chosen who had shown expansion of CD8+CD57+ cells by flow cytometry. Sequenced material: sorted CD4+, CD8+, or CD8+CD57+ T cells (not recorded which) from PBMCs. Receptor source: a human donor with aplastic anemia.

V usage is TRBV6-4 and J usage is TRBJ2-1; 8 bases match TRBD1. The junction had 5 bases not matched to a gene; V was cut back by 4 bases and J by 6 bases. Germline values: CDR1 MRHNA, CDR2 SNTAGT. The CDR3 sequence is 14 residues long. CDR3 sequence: CASSAGQGGNEQFF. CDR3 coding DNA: TGTGCCAGCAGTGCTGGACAGGGTGGCAATGAGCAGTTCTTC.

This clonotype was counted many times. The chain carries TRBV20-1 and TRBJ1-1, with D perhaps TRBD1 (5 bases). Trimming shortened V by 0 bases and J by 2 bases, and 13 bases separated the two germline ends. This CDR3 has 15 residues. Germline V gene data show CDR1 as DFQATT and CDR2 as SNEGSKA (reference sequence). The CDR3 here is CSARESGDSNTEAFF. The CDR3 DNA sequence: TGCAGTGCTAGAGAGTCGGGGGATTCAAACACTGAAGCTTTCTTT.

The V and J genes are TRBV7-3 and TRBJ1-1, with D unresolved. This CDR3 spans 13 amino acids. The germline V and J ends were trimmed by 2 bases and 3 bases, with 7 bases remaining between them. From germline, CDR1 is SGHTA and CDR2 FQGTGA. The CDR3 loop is CASSLGLDTEAFF. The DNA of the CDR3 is TGTGCCAGCAGCTTAGGCTTAGACACTGAAGCTTTCTTT.

The CDR3 region is CSARRHEQETQYF. CDR3 coding DNA: TGCAGTGCTCGAAGGCACGAGCAAGAGACCCAGTACTTC. The chain is built from TRBV20-1 and TRBJ2-5; D gene uncertain. Trimming left V 5 bases short and J 2 bases short, with 12 bases between. CDR1 DFQATT and CDR2 SNEGSKA come from the germline V gene (reference sequence). The CDR3 is made up of 13 amino acids.

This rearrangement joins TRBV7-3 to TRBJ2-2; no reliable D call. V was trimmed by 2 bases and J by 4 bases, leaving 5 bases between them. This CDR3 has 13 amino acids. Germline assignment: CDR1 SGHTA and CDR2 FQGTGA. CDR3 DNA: TGTGCCAGCAGCTTATCCCCCACCGGGGAGCTGTTTTTT. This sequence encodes CASSLSPTGELFF.